The rows below give T cell receptor beta chains drawn from one sample of a study of blood T cell repertoires in COVID-19. The protocol was immunoSEQ multiplex PCR, while the TCRdb copy is restricted to in-frame clones and leaves out a portion. The table includes about 240,000 clones, about four fifths detected once. Sample: peripheral blood. These receptors all stem from a woman over 75 with acute or convalescent COVID-19. Both conserved end residues are part of each CDR3. Fields, in order: J gene, clone size, D gene, V gene, CDR3 protein, CDR3 DNA. The D gene is left open where the match is weak. Clone size appears in some rows only: once, few, many, or a class for an expanded clone.

TRBJ1-1,-,-,TRBV5-4,CASSLGGVLNTEAFF,TGTGCCAGCAGCTTGGGGGGGGTCCTGAACACTGAAGCTTTCTTT
TRBJ2-3,-,-,TRBV5-6,CASSFRQLSTDTQYF,TGTGCCAGCAGCTTCCGACAGCTGAGCACAGATACGCAGTATTTT
TRBJ2-7,few,TRBD2,TRBV3-1/TRBV3-2,CASSRGLAGGEQYF,TGTGCCAGCAGCAGAGGACTAGCGGGTGGTGAGCAGTACTTC
TRBJ1-1,-,TRBD1,TRBV28,CASSPGQGSTEAFF,TGTGCCAGCAGTCCCGGACAGGGGAGTACTGAAGCTTTCTTT
TRBJ2-7,once,TRBD2,TRBV3-1/TRBV3-2,CASSQAIAGGSGEQYF,TGTGCCAGCAGCCAAGCTATAGCGGGGGGGAGCGGGGAGCAGTACTTC
TRBJ2-1,once,-,TRBV2,CASSVREGSYNEQFF,TGTGCCAGCAGTGTGAGGGAAGGATCCTACAATGAGCAGTTCTTC
TRBJ2-7,-,-,TRBV19,CASSIEQGRREQYF,TGTGCCAGTAGTATAGAACAGGGGAGGAGAGAGCAGTACTTC
TRBJ2-7,-,TRBD2,TRBV5-1,CASSLAGGATPYEQYF,TGCGCCAGCAGCTTGGCCGGGGGGGCGACCCCCTACGAGCAGTACTTC
TRBJ2-2,few,TRBD2,TRBV9,CASSVVREGGELFF,TGTGCCAGCAGCGTAGTGAGGGAGGGCGGGGAGCTGTTTTTT
TRBJ1-6,-,-,TRBV25-1,CASRPPEGDNSPLHF,TGTGCCAGCAGGCCCCCGGAGGGAGACAATTCACCCCTCCACTTT
TRBJ1-6,-,-,TRBV27,CASSYRVEDSPLHF,TGTGCCAGCAGTTACAGGGTTGAGGATTCACCCCTCCACTTT
TRBJ1-2,-,TRBD1,TRBV5-1,CASSLIGDSYGYTF,TGCGCCAGCAGCTTGATCGGGGACAGCTATGGCTACACCTTC
TRBJ1-6,-,-,TRBV5-1,CASSPGGSDSPLHF,TGCGCCAGCAGCCCGGGAGGATCCGATTCACCCCTCCACTTT
TRBJ1-1,-,-,TRBV27,CASEETENTEAFF,TGTGCCAGCGAGGAGACGGAGAACACTGAAGCTTTCTTT
TRBJ2-3,-,TRBD1,TRBV7-9,CASSLPGTGVTDTQYF,TGTGCCAGCAGCTTACCCGGGACAGGGGTCACAGATACGCAGTATTTT
TRBJ1-4,-,-,TRBV15,CATSRGFSEKLFF,TGTGCCACCAGCAGAGGGTTTAGCGAAAAACTGTTTTTT
TRBJ2-2,-,TRBD1,TRBV5-1,CASSLVGTGSTGELFF,TGCGCCAGCAGCTTGGTCGGGACAGGCTCTACCGGGGAGCTGTTTTTT
TRBJ2-1,-,TRBD1,TRBV28,CASRGVGQGSYEQFF,TGTGCCAGCAGGGGGGTGGGACAGGGTAGCTATGAGCAGTTCTTC
TRBJ2-3,-,TRBD2,TRBV28,CASSQRGGGVDTQYF,TGTGCCAGCAGTCAGCGGGGGGGCGGGGTAGATACGCAGTATTTT
TRBJ1-1,-,TRBD1,TRBV5-4,CASSLNRGQRTEAFF,TGTGCCAGCAGCTTGAACAGGGGGCAGAGGACTGAAGCTTTCTTT
TRBJ1-4,-,-,TRBV29-1,CSVGRDATNEKLFF,TGCAGCGTTGGGAGGGATGCAACTAATGAAAAACTGTTTTTT
TRBJ2-2,-,TRBD1,TRBV6-6,CASRSGGTGELFF,TGTGCCAGCAGGTCAGGGGGAACCGGGGAGCTGTTTTTT
TRBJ2-7,few,-,TRBV27,CASSSTGRGQYF,TGTGCCAGCAGCTCTACAGGGAGAGGGCAGTACTTC
TRBJ2-1,-,-,TRBV9,CASSSLGLGGNEQFF,TGTGCCAGCAGCTCCCTGGGGTTAGGGGGCAATGAGCAGTTCTTC
TRBJ1-2,once,-,TRBV27,CASSLYGGGFQYGYTF,TGTGCCAGCAGTTTATATGGGGGCGGATTTCAGTATGGCTACACCTTC
TRBJ2-1,-,-,TRBV5-1,CASSLVRESYNEQFF,TGCGCCAGCAGCTTGGTGCGCGAGTCCTACAATGAGCAGTTCTTC
TRBJ2-3,-,TRBD2,TRBV2,CASSDSWTSGGARTDTQYF,TGTGCCAGCAGTGACAGTTGGACTAGCGGGGGGGCGCGCACAGATACGCAGTATTTT
TRBJ1-1,-,-,TRBV7-3,CASSLVMDTEAFF,TGTGCCAGCAGCCTAGTAATGGACACTGAAGCTTTCTTT
TRBJ1-1,-,TRBD1,TRBV6-5,CASRTGTAYNTEAFF,TGTGCCAGCAGAACCGGGACAGCCTATAACACTGAAGCTTTCTTT